What follows are 9 T cell receptor beta chains derived from one specimen sequenced in a study of T cell responses to AZD1222 COVID-19 vaccine. Measured with immunoSEQ multiplex PCR; TCRdb has only the in-frame clones, and not every one. In the table there are 50,000 to 65,000 clones, 75% to 95% of which are singletons. The sequencing used peripheral blood, collected 28 days after the second dose of the MenACWY control vaccine. Every receptor here comes from an adult who received the MenACWY meningococcal vaccine as a control.

Only one count was recorded for this clone. The chain carries TRBV5-1 and TRBJ2-7; TRBD2 matches 8 bases. The germline gives CDR1 SGHRS, CDR2 YFSETQ. Trimming took 4 bases from V and 4 from J; bases not matched to a gene: 10. This CDR3 is built from 15 residues. CDR3 protein: CASSERLAGTYEQYF. CDR3 nucleotide sequence: TGCGCCAGCAGCGAACGATTAGCGGGGACTTACGAGCAGTACTTC. Full variable domain (missing parts from reference TRBV5-1 and TRBJ2-7): KAGVTQTPRYLIKTRGQQVTLSCSPISGHRSVSWYQQTPGQGLQFLFEYFSETQRNKGNFPGRFSGRQFSNSRSEMNVSTLELGDSALYLCASSERLAGTYEQYFGPGTRLTVT.

V usage is TRBV11-1 and J usage is TRBJ2-2; 7 bases fit TRBD1. This CDR3 contains 15 residues. CDR1 is SGHAT, CDR2 FQDESV, per germline (reference sequence). Trimming removed 5 bases from V and 1 base from J; junction bases left unmatched: 4. As DNA, the CDR3 is TGTGCCAGCAGCACCAGGACAGGGAACACCGGGGAGCTGTTTTTT. Its protein is CASSTRTGNTGELFF.

This chain joins TRBV9 and TRBJ2-1; D possibly corresponds to TRBD2 (7 bases). The V gene lost 4 bases and the J gene lost 5 bases, with 10 bases spanning the gap. The germline CDR1 and CDR2 sequences are SGDLS and YYNGEE. The CDR3 is made up of 13 amino acids. The DNA for the CDR3 is TGTGCCAGCAGCCCGGGGGGCGACAATGAGCAGTTCTTC. Translation: CASSPGGDNEQFF.

This clone occurred once. The chain combines TRBV18 with TRBJ1-1; D is unclear. Per the germline V gene, CDR1 is KGHSH and CDR2 is LQKENI. The CDR3 extends over 14 amino acids. Deletions cut 4 bases from V and 4 bases from J, with 13 bases between. This CDR3 reads CASSRRPLGTEAFF. The CDR3 DNA is TGTGCCAGCTCACGTCGTCCGCTCGGCACTGAAGCTTTCTTT.

CDR3 in amino acids: CASSQDQGNTIYF. The CDR3 nucleotides read TGTGCCAGCAGCCAAGATCAGGGAAACACCATATATTTT. V is TRBV3-1 (or the pseudogene TRBV3-2) and J is TRBJ1-3; no clear D gene. Trimming took 0 bases from V and 4 from J, leaving 4 bases between them. Germline assignment: CDR1 LGHDT and CDR2 YNNKEL (reference sequence). The CDR3 spans 13 residues.

The rearrangement links TRBV2 to TRBJ2-5, with D tentatively TRBD2 (5 bases). The CDR3 spans 12 residues. Looked up from germline, CDR1 is SNHLY and CDR2 is FYNNEI. V was clipped by 6 bases and J by 5 bases, with 10 bases between them. The CDR3: CASRGGGETQYF. DNA of the CDR3: TGTGCCAGCAGAGGAGGCGGCGAGACCCAGTACTTC.

This chain connects TRBV7-8 to TRBJ1-6; D is undetermined. The CDR3 has 16 amino acids. Germline V gene lookup returns CDR1 SGHVS and CDR2 FQNEAQ. V was trimmed by 0 bases and J by 7 bases, leaving 13 bases between them. CDR3 DNA: TGTGCCAGCAGCTTAGCAGCCCCGGGAGACAATTCACCCCTCCACTTT. Translating gives CASSLAAPGDNSPLHF.

This chain joins TRBV27 and TRBJ2-7; no reliable D call. The germline V gene encodes CDR1 MNHEY and CDR2 SMNVEV (reference sequence). Trimming shortened V by 5 bases and J by 4 bases, and 18 bases separated the two germline ends. The CDR3 has 15 residues. CDR3 in amino acids: CASSPVDLGLYEQYF. In DNA form, the CDR3 reads TGTGCCAGCAGTCCGGTCGACTTGGGCCTTTACGAGCAGTACTTC.

The count of this clone is one. V is TRBV7-6 and J is TRBJ2-1, with D unresolved. The CDR3 length is 13 residues. Germline values: CDR1 SGHVS, CDR2 FNYEAQ. The V end was cut by 1 base, the J end by 6 bases, with 7 bases between. The CDR3 DNA reads as TGTGCCAGCAGCTTAGGAACCGGCAATGAGCAGTTCTTC. It yields the protein CASSLGTGNEQFF.